These 28 T cell receptor beta chains share one sample of origin, sequenced in a study of response to subunit inactivated influenza vaccine. TCRdb re-derived calls from the RT-PCR reads in MiXCR, one entry per CDR3 protein. The data show around 250,000 distinct CDR3 sequences, approximately 12% seen once. Material: non-naive T cells sorted from PBMCs, obtained roughly 15 days before vaccination. The receptors here all came from a man aged 50 or older who received an inactivated influenza vaccine.

The gene calls are TRBV4-3 and TRBJ2-5; D gene unclear. V was shortened by 0 bases and J by 3 bases, with 5 bases between the two germline ends. Germline V gene lookup returns CDR1 LGHNA and CDR2 YSLEER. The CDR3 has 13 amino acids. The CDR3 region has the DNA TGCGCCAGCAGCCAAGATTTGGAAGAGACCCAGTACTTC. Protein sequence: CASSQDLEETQYF.

The chain couples TRBV2 to TRBJ1-5; 8 bases line up with TRBD1. The V segment lost 3 bases and the J segment 6 bases; nucleotides outside the gene matches: 7. The CDR3 length is 15 residues. Germline V CDR1 and CDR2: SNHLY, FYNNEI. The CDR3 DNA reads TGTGCCAGCAGTGAGCGAGACAGGGGTCTTCAGCCCCAGCATTTT. Translation gives CASSERDRGLQPQHF.

This clonotype showed up just a few times. This chain uses TRBV20-1 with TRBJ2-5; 7 bases align to TRBD1. The CDR3 is made up of 14 amino acids. Trimming at V came to 3 bases and at J to 4 bases, leaving 8 bases not matched to a gene. The V gene's germline CDR1 is DFQATT and CDR2 SNEGSKA (reference sequence). CDR3 sequence: CSARQGVGGETQYF. The CDR3 DNA reads TGCAGTGCTAGGCAGGGGGTGGGTGGAGAGACCCAGTACTTC.

This clonotype was observed a handful of times. The chain links TRBV5-5 to TRBJ2-7; TRBD1 agrees at 9 bases. The ends lost 2 bases at V and 1 base at J; junction bases unmatched: 7. The CDR3 runs to 16 residues. Looked up from germline, CDR1 is SGHKS and CDR2 is YYEKEE (reference sequence). The CDR3 protein is CASSFQQGALSYEQYF. CDR3 nucleotide sequence: TGTGCCAGCAGCTTTCAACAGGGGGCTCTTTCCTACGAGCAGTACTTC.

This chain links TRBV27 with TRBJ2-5, with 8 bases fitting TRBD1. Germline CDR1 and CDR2: MNHEY and SMNVEV (reference sequence). The CDR3 spans 15 residues. Unmatched junction bases numbered 7, after V lost 2 bases and J lost 5 bases. The CDR3 bases are TGTGCCAGCAGTTTAGGTCAGGGGGCGCGGGAGACCCAGTACTTC. Its protein product is CASSLGQGARETQYF.

The J gene is TRBJ2-5, the V gene TRBV28; D assignment may be TRBD1 or TRBD2 (5 bases each). The CDR3 is 13 residues long. V was pared by 2 bases and J by 3 bases, with 7 bases between. Germline CDR1 and CDR2: MDHEN and SYDVKM. For the CDR3, the DNA is TGTGCCAGCAGTTTAGGGGACGAAGAGACCCAGTACTTC. Its translation: CASSLGDEETQYF.

This clonotype has just one count. The rearrangement joins TRBV7-2 to TRBJ2-1; 10 bases fit TRBD2. In germline, CDR1 is SGHTA, CDR2 FQGNSA. The ends lost 8 bases at V and 8 bases at J; junction bases unmatched: 12. The CDR3 runs to 15 residues. The CDR3 DNA is TGTGCCAGCGGCCCCTCTAGCGGGAGATTCGATGAGCAGTTCTTC. This gives the protein CASGPSSGRFDEQFF.

The chain combines TRBV20-1 with TRBJ2-1, with D uncertain. Germline CDR1 is DFQATT and CDR2 is SNEGSKA (reference sequence). Trimming shortened V by 5 bases and J by 3 bases, and 17 bases separated the two germline ends. The CDR3 length is 15 residues. For the CDR3, the DNA is TGCAGTGCTGGCCGTGGGGTGGGGTTCTACAATGAGCAGTTCTTC. Residues: CSAGRGVGFYNEQFF.

This clonotype was seen a few times. J is TRBJ1-2 and V is TRBV4-3; TRBD1 aligns across 12 bases. The CDR3 length is 15 residues. With V trimmed by 2 bases and J by 8 bases, 6 bases remained unmatched. Germline V CDR1 and CDR2: LGHNA, YSLEER. CDR3 amino acids: CASSQTGQGAWGYTF. CDR3 in DNA: TGCGCCAGCAGCCAAACGGGACAGGGGGCGTGGGGCTACACCTTC.

The chain combines TRBV4-3 with TRBJ2-7, with 8 bases identical to TRBD1. Germline V CDR1 and CDR2: LGHNA, YSLEER. Trimming removed 1 base from V and 7 bases from J; junction bases left unmatched: 6. The CDR3 totals 14 residues. DNA for the CDR3: TGCGCCAGCAGCCAAGGACAGGGGAATTGGGAGCAGTACTTC. This codes for CASSQGQGNWEQYF.

The chain recombines TRBV7-8 with TRBJ2-2, with 7 bases lining up with TRBD2. The CDR3 totals 15 residues. J gave up 3 bases and V 5 bases, and 6 bases lay outside the gene matches. Germline values: CDR1 SGHVS, CDR2 FQNEAQ. The CDR3 is CASSRSGMHTGELFF. The CDR3 DNA reads TGTGCCAGCAGCCGAAGCGGGATGCACACCGGGGAGCTGTTTTTT.

Only one count was recorded for this clonotype. The genes are TRBV19 and TRBJ1-6, with D perhaps TRBD1 (6 bases). The ends were cut back, 7 bases at V and 8 bases at J, with 15 bases in the middle. In germline, CDR1 is LNHDA, CDR2 SQIVND (reference sequence). The CDR3 consists of 14 residues. CDR3 nucleotide sequence: TGTGCCAGTACCAGAGGGCAGGGGTATTCACCCCTCCACTTT. Amino acids: CASTRGQGYSPLHF.

This clonotype appeared a few times. This chain links TRBV3-1 with TRBJ2-1; 8 bases are a match to TRBD1. The germline gives CDR1 LGHDT, CDR2 YNNKEL (reference sequence). V trimming: 4 bases; J trimming: 6 bases; junction bases outside the gene matches: 8. This CDR3 is 15 amino acids long. The CDR3 bases are TGTGCCAGCAGCCTCGAGGCAGGGGGCTTCAATGAGCAGTTCTTC. Protein: CASSLEAGGFNEQFF.

This clonotype was seen more than once but under ten times. CDR3 in DNA: TGTGCCAGCAGTGGATTGGACGATACGCAGTATTTT. Translation: CASSGLDDTQYF. The rearrangement joins TRBV2 to TRBJ2-3; D is uncertain. V lost 4 bases and J lost 6, with 8 bases in between. CDR3 size: 12 residues. Germline CDR1 reads SNHLY; CDR2 reads FYNNEI. The full variable domain, its missing parts supplied by reference TRBV2 and TRBJ2-3, is EPEVTQTPSHQVTQMGQEVILRCVPISNHLYFYWYRQILGQKVEFLVSFYNNEISEKSEIFDDQFSVERPDGSNFTLKIRSTKLEDSAMYFCASSGLDDTQYFGPGTRLTVL.

The chain employs TRBV11-2 and TRBJ2-1; 11 nucleotides align to TRBD2. Germline assignment: CDR1 SGHAT and CDR2 FQNNGV. V dropped 1 base and J dropped 7; count of bases not matched to a gene: 12. The CDR3 consists of 18 residues. The CDR3 reads CASSLGPITSGRRNEQFF. In DNA, the CDR3 is TGTGCCAGCAGCTTAGGTCCCATTACTAGCGGGAGAAGGAATGAGCAGTTCTTC.

This clonotype came up a few times. The chain joins TRBV6-2 or TRBV6-3 to TRBJ2-7, with unresolved D. CDR3 length: 13 residues. Per the germline V gene, CDR1 is MNHEY and CDR2 is SVGEGT. V lost 6 bases and J lost 7, with 16 bases in between. As DNA, the CDR3 is TGTGCCAGCAGCCGGCTGGTAGGGCGGGAGCAGTACTTC. The encoded protein is CASSRLVGREQYF.

V usage is TRBV28 and J usage is TRBJ2-3, with 9 bases fitting TRBD2. The CDR3 sequence is 17 residues long. Trimming cost V 6 bases and J 2 bases; bases outside gene matches: 12. Germline assignment: CDR1 MDHEN and CDR2 SYDVKM. CDR3 residues: CASSPPTGLADTDTQYF. CDR3 in DNA: TGTGCCAGCAGCCCCCCTACGGGACTAGCAGACACAGATACGCAGTATTTT. The variable domain in full, with the rest retrieved from reference TRBV28 and TRBJ2-3, is DVKVTQSSRYLVKRTGEKVFLECVQDMDHENMFWYRQDPGLGLRLIYFSYDVKMKEKGDIPEGYSVSREKKERFSLILESASTNQTSMYLCASSPPTGLADTDTQYFGPGTRLTVL.

J is TRBJ2-6 and V is TRBV18; D unclear. Trimming took 3 bases from V and 1 from J, leaving 16 bases between them. Germline CDR1 KGHSH, CDR2 LQKENI. The CDR3 runs to 18 residues. The CDR3 loop reads CASSPTGAYWSGANVLTF. The CDR3 DNA follows: TGTGCCAGCTCACCTACTGGAGCTTACTGGTCTGGGGCCAACGTCCTGACTTTC. The whole variable domain, remainder taken from reference TRBV18 and TRBJ2-6, is NAGVMQNPRHLVRRRGQEARLRCSPMKGHSHVYWYRQLPEEGLKFMVYLQKENIIDESGMPKERFSAEFPKEGPSILRIQQVVRGDSAAYFCASSPTGAYWSGANVLTFGAGSRLTVL.

V usage is TRBV12-3 or TRBV12-4 and J usage is TRBJ1-4; 7 nucleotides match TRBD1. With 7 bases clipped from V and 3 bases from J, the junction kept 2 bases outside the gene matches. CDR3 length: 13 amino acids. The CDR3 sequence is CASKTGPNEKLFF. CDR3 in DNA: TGTGCCAGCAAGACAGGGCCTAATGAAAAACTGTTTTTT.

V gene TRBV7-7 combines with J gene TRBJ2-1, with 9 bases lining up with TRBD2. The germline V gene encodes CDR1 SSHAT and CDR2 FNYEAQ (reference sequence). With 5 bases clipped from V and 6 bases from J, the junction kept 11 bases outside the gene matches. The CDR3 contains 16 residues. CDR3: CASSPTPGLASNEQFF. DNA of the CDR3: TGTGCCAGCAGCCCTACACCGGGACTAGCCTCCAATGAGCAGTTCTTC.

This clonotype was recorded many times. This sequence joins TRBV28 and TRBJ2-3, with D hard to call. The V end lost 3 bases, the J end lost 0 bases, and 4 bases lay between the germline ends. The length of the CDR3 is 13 residues. Germline CDR1 is MDHEN and CDR2 is SYDVKM. The CDR3, as DNA: TGTGCCAGCAGTTTGGTTAGCACAGATACGCAGTATTTT. It encodes CASSLVSTDTQYF.

This clonotype was observed a few times. The V gene is TRBV18, the J gene TRBJ2-5; TRBD1 matches 7 bases. With V trimmed by 2 bases and J by 2 bases, 2 bases remained unmatched. Germline CDR1 KGHSH, CDR2 LQKENI. CDR3 length: 14 amino acids. CDR3 sequence (DNA): TGTGCCAGCTCACCATGGGACAGACAAGAGACCCAGTACTTC. Encoded protein: CASSPWDRQETQYF.

The genes are TRBV5-1 and TRBJ2-7, with TRBD2 identical over 7 bases. Germline CDR1 SGHRS, CDR2 YFSETQ. With V trimmed by 0 bases and J by 6 bases, 12 bases remained unmatched. This CDR3 comprises 16 residues. The CDR3, as DNA: TGCGCCAGCAGCTTGGCCGGTGGGAGGGCCTTATCCGAGCAGTACTTC. This translates into CASSLAGGRALSEQYF.

The CDR3 loop reads CSVRDSSHGYTF. CDR3 in DNA: TGCAGCGTCCGGGACAGCTCCCATGGCTACACCTTC. The rearrangement links TRBV29-1 to TRBJ1-2, with 7 bases that match TRBD1. CDR3 length: 12 residues. Per the germline V gene, CDR1 is SQVTM and CDR2 is ANQGSEA. Unmatched junction bases numbered 7, after V lost 6 bases and J lost 6 bases.

The V gene is TRBV7-8, the J gene TRBJ1-4; D perhaps matches TRBD1 (6 bases). The ends were cut back, 5 bases at V and 8 bases at J, with 18 bases in the middle. CDR3 length equals 15 residues. Per the germline V gene, CDR1 is SGHVS and CDR2 is FQNEAQ. The CDR3 spells CASSPRGGREEKLFF. CDR3 sequence (DNA): TGTGCCAGCAGCCCCAGAGGGGGTCGGGAGGAAAAACTGTTTTTT.

This chain connects TRBV7-9 to TRBJ2-7; D might be TRBD1 or TRBD2, each matching 5 bases. The CDR3 has 15 amino acids. Germline V gene sequence: CDR1 SEHNR, CDR2 FQNEAQ (reference sequence). Trimming took 0 bases from V and 2 from J, leaving 11 bases between them. The CDR3 nucleotides read TGTGCCAGCAGCTTAGCGGGGACCTCGACCTACGAGCAGTACTTC. Protein: CASSLAGTSTYEQYF.

The rearrangement joins TRBV3-1 to TRBJ2-1; 10 bases match TRBD2. Germline V CDR1 and CDR2: LGHDT, YNNKEL (reference sequence). CDR3 length: 18 residues. V trimming: 1 base; J trimming: 4 bases; junction bases outside the gene matches: 10. CDR3 DNA: TGTGCCAGCAGCCAAGTTAGGCTAGCGGGGGACCGGTACAATGAGCAGTTCTTC. Encoded protein: CASSQVRLAGDRYNEQFF.

This clonotype has at least ten counts. This CDR3 is CSALAGGLGEQFF. Here the CDR3 DNA reads TGCAGCGCCCTAGCGGGAGGGCTCGGGGAGCAGTTCTTC. The chain carries TRBV29-1 and TRBJ2-1, with 12 positions matching TRBD2. Germline CDR1 is SQVTM and CDR2 is ANQGSEA. Germline trimming cut 7 bases from V and 10 bases from J; bases unmatched to any gene: 8. This CDR3 comprises 13 residues.